The 9 T cell receptor beta chains listed next were all sequenced from one sample in a study of blood T cell repertoires in COVID-19. Only in-frame clones appear in the TCRdb table, and some are missing; sequencing was by immunoSEQ multiplex PCR. The sample carries about 210,000 clones, around 80% recorded once. The sequenced material came from peripheral blood. The receptors come from a woman older than 75 with COVID-19, enrolled during active disease.

The chain joins TRBV4-1 to TRBJ1-4, with 7 bases lining up with TRBD1. CDR1 is MGHRA, CDR2 YSYEKL, per germline. Trimming cost V 5 bases and J 4 bases; bases outside gene matches: 7. The CDR3 totals 15 residues. CDR3 sequence: CASSLSGQNNEKLFF. In nucleotides, the CDR3 is TGCGCCAGCAGCTTATCGGGACAGAATAATGAAAAACTGTTTTTT.

The DNA for the CDR3 is TGCGCCAGCAGCCAAGATCCAGGGGGCGGTCAGCCCCAGCATTTT. The encoded protein is CASSQDPGGGQPQHF. The chain has TRBV4-1 and TRBJ1-5, with 8 bases lining up with TRBD1. Germline-derived CDR1 and CDR2 are MGHRA and YSYEKL. The CDR3 totals 15 residues. Losses at the gene ends were 0 bases for V and 6 bases for J; bases not matched to a gene: 4.

The chain recombines TRBV7-2 with TRBJ2-4; 8 nucleotides line up with TRBD2. CDR3 length equals 13 residues. Germline CDR1 reads SGHTA; CDR2 reads FQGNSA. The ends lost 1 base at V and 8 bases at J; junction bases unmatched: 1. The CDR3 here is CASSLEREYIQYF. Here the CDR3 DNA reads TGTGCCAGCAGCTTAGAGCGGGAGTACATTCAGTACTTC.

V and J are TRBV28 and TRBJ2-4, with D possibly matching TRBD1 (5 bases). The CDR3 is made up of 12 amino acids. With 8 bases removed from V and 4 bases from J, the gap between germline ends came to 9 bases. Germline CDR1 and CDR2: MDHEN and SYDVKM. The CDR3 loop is CASGSGKNIQYF. The DNA of the CDR3 is TGTGCCAGCGGATCAGGGAAAAACATTCAGTACTTC. Filled out from reference TRBV28 and TRBJ2-4, the complete variable domain reads DVKVTQSSRYLVKRTGEKVFLECVQDMDHENMFWYRQDPGLGLRLIYFSYDVKMKEKGDIPEGYSVSREKKERFSLILESASTNQTSMYLCASGSGKNIQYFGAGTRLSVL.

The gene calls are TRBV10-2 and TRBJ1-5, with TRBD1 matching over 7 bases. Germline CDR1 is WSHSY and CDR2 is SAAADI. The CDR3 covers 19 residues. The junction had 14 bases not matched to a gene; V was cut back by 3 bases and J by 0 bases. The CDR3 region is CASSDTGTAYGFSNQPQHF. The CDR3 coding sequence is TGCGCCAGCAGTGATACGGGGACAGCGTACGGATTTAGCAATCAGCCCCAGCATTTT.

This clone showed up just a few times. Germline is not matched at one junction end, which may reflect a read error. CDR3 in DNA: TGTGCCAGCAGTCGGGACACCGAAGCTTTCTTT. It specifies CASSRDTEAFF. The chain has TRBV2 and TRBJ1-1; TRBD1 might be the D (6 bases). The germline CDR1 and CDR2 sequences are SNHLY and FYNNEI. The CDR3 covers 11 residues.

The chain carries TRBV27 and TRBJ2-3, with 10 bases matching TRBD2. The V and J ends lost 2 bases and 4 bases, in that order; junction bases with no gene match: 9. The CDR3 contains 17 residues. Germline CDR1 and CDR2: MNHEY and SMNVEV (reference sequence). CDR3 nucleotide sequence: TGTGCCAGCAGTTTACGGGGGAGCGGGGGGGCCGCAGATACGCAGTATTTT. It yields the protein CASSLRGSGGAADTQYF.

The chain joins TRBV3-1 (or the pseudogene TRBV3-2) to TRBJ2-5; 9 bases are a match to TRBD1. The CDR3 totals 18 residues. Per germline, CDR1 LGHDT and CDR2 YNNKEL (reference sequence). V lost 3 bases and J lost 4; bases outside the gene matches: 15. CDR3 DNA sequence: TGTGCCAGCAGCCATGTCGGACAGGGGAGTAAGGGTCGAGAGACCCAGTACTTC. Translation gives CASSHVGQGSKGRETQYF.

J is TRBJ2-6 and V is TRBV19; a weak D match, TRBD2 (5 bases). Between the trimmed V and J ends, which lost 4 bases and 0 bases, there was a span of 10 bases. CDR3 length: 16 residues. CDR1 LNHDA and CDR2 SQIVND come from the germline V gene (reference sequence). CDR3 nucleotides: TGTGCCAGTAGTAACCGGGATACCTCTGGGGCCAACGTCCTGACTTTC. Its protein is CASSNRDTSGANVLTF.